This TCR beta chain came from a study of cytomegalovirus exposure and HLA in healthy donors. In germline, CDR1 is KGHSH, CDR2 LQKENI. Trimming pared 2 bases from V and 4 bases from J, leaving 11 bases between. The CDR3 is 14 amino acids. A multiplex PCR was run with 60 Vbeta primers and 13 Jbeta primers. The data were produced by immunoSEQ multiplex PCR, yet TCRdb's version contains in-frame clones alone and is incomplete. The table lists 75,000 to 100,000 clones, about 74% of them singletons. V usage is TRBV18 and J usage is TRBJ2-5, with D possibly being TRBD1 (5 bases). The TCR was taken from a man in his 60s in good health and CMV-seropositive. Sequenced input: PBMCs. The CDR3 is CASSPKTEGETQYF. The CDR3 DNA is TGTGCCAGCTCACCAAAGACAGAAGGAGAGACCCAGTACTTC.